A single sample is the source of the 27 T cell receptor beta chains below, sequenced in a study of T cell responses to AZD1222 COVID-19 vaccine. Clones were read by immunoSEQ multiplex PCR, and TCRdb kept only the in-frame ones, dropping some. The sample holds about 120,000 clones, approximately 86% seen once. Sequencing was performed on peripheral blood, taken 28 days after the second AZD1222 dose. The source of these receptors is an adult who received the AZD1222 COVID-19 vaccine.

This clone was recorded once. The J gene is TRBJ1-5, the V gene TRBV28; D is ambiguous. The V end lost 2 bases, the J end lost 0 bases, and 11 bases lay between the germline ends. From germline, CDR1 is MDHEN and CDR2 SYDVKM. The CDR3 totals 16 residues. The CDR3 loop reads CASSLRTAASNQPQHF. In DNA form, the CDR3 reads TGTGCCAGCAGTTTACGTACGGCAGCTAGCAATCAGCCCCAGCATTTT.

The genes are TRBV29-1 and TRBJ1-2; D is possibly TRBD1 (5 bases). Deletions cut 3 bases from V and 6 bases from J, with 11 bases between. Germline V gene lookup returns CDR1 SQVTM and CDR2 ANQGSEA. The CDR3 spans 12 residues. CDR3 in amino acids: CSVEPRADGYTF. CDR3 coding DNA: TGCAGCGTTGAGCCCAGGGCGGATGGCTACACCTTC.

This chain links TRBV15 with TRBJ2-3; 7 bases map to TRBD1. The CDR3 sequence is 16 residues long. Germline loops: CDR1 LNHNV, CDR2 YYDKDF (reference sequence). Unmatched junction bases numbered 5, after V lost 0 bases and J lost 2 bases. This CDR3 is CATSREGTANTDTQYF. The CDR3 nucleotides are TGTGCCACCAGCAGAGAAGGGACAGCTAACACAGATACGCAGTATTTT.

The chain links TRBV2 to TRBJ2-7; D is uncertain. Germline CDR1 and CDR2: SNHLY and FYNNEI. The CDR3 is 12 residues long. Trimming pared 6 bases from V and 3 bases from J, leaving 9 bases between. CDR3 coding DNA: TGTGCCAGCAGAGCCCTGGGCTACGAGCAGTACTTC. This sequence encodes CASRALGYEQYF.

The chain employs TRBV7-6 and TRBJ2-7; 11 positions agree with TRBD2. J was trimmed by 5 bases and V by 2 bases; bases with no gene match: 5. The CDR3 runs 15 residues. Per the germline V gene, CDR1 is SGHVS and CDR2 is FNYEAQ. The CDR3 DNA reads as TGTGCCAGCAGCTTAATTAGCGGGGGGGCCAACGAGCAGTACTTC. It is translated as CASSLISGGANEQYF.

V usage is TRBV5-5 and J usage is TRBJ1-2; D may be TRBD1 (6 bases). The V gene's germline CDR1 is SGHKS and CDR2 YYEKEE (reference sequence). This CDR3 comprises 16 residues. The V end lost 0 bases, the J end lost 5 bases, and 17 bases lay between the germline ends. The CDR3 bases are TGTGCCAGCAGCTTGGCCAGCCCAGGGGACGGTTATGGCTACACCTTC. Amino acids: CASSLASPGDGYGYTF.

This sequence joins TRBV25-1 and TRBJ1-2, with D unclear. CDR3 size: 12 residues. Between the trimmed V and J ends, which lost 3 bases and 4 bases, there was a span of 6 bases. Germline assignment: CDR1 MGHDK and CDR2 SYGVNS. CDR3 nucleotides: TGTGCCAGCAGTGACAGGAGCTATGGCTACACCTTC. Translating it yields CASSDRSYGYTF.

The chain has TRBV5-1 and TRBJ1-6; 7 nucleotides agree with TRBD1. V shed 3 bases and J 8 bases; nucleotides not matched to a gene: 5. The CDR3 extends over 14 amino acids. Germline V gives CDR1 SGHRS, CDR2 YFSETQ. CDR3 sequence: CASSSNRGDSPLHF. In nucleotides, the CDR3 is TGCGCCAGCAGCTCGAACAGGGGTGATTCACCCCTCCACTTT.

The J gene is TRBJ2-2, the V gene TRBV6-5; D unresolved. Per the germline V gene, CDR1 is MNHEY and CDR2 is SVGAGI. V was pared by 5 bases and J by 2 bases, with 9 bases between. The CDR3 is made up of 14 amino acids. The CDR3 DNA reads TGTGCCAGCAGTCCTATCTCTAACACCGGGGAGCTGTTTTTT. It translates to CASSPISNTGELFF.

This sequence joins TRBV27 and TRBJ1-1; TRBD1 might be the D (6 bases). The CDR3 is made up of 13 amino acids. The V gene's germline CDR1 is MNHEY and CDR2 SMNVEV (reference sequence). Trimming took off 3 bases at V and 3 bases at J, with 8 bases between the two ends. In DNA form, the CDR3 reads TGTGCCAGCAGTTTCGCAGGGGACACTGAAGCTTTCTTT. The encoded protein is CASSFAGDTEAFF.

The J gene is TRBJ1-2, the V gene TRBV29-1; tentatively, D is TRBD1 (5 bases). Germline lookup yields CDR1 SQVTM and CDR2 ANQGSEA. This CDR3 has 15 amino acids. The ends were cut back, 0 bases at V and 7 bases at J, with 18 bases in the middle. The CDR3 sequence is CSVEDPGATGAGYTF. As DNA, the CDR3 is TGCAGCGTTGAAGATCCTGGAGCCACCGGGGCTGGCTACACCTTC.

The V call is TRBV30, the J call TRBJ1-2; 7 bases are a match to TRBD1. The CDR3 runs to 13 residues. V gave up 5 bases and J gave up 5 bases; unmatched junction bases: 8. Germline CDR1 is GTSNPN and CDR2 is SVGIG (reference sequence). The chain's CDR3 is CAWREGALYGYTF. CDR3 nucleotide sequence: TGTGCCTGGCGGGAGGGGGCGCTTTATGGCTACACCTTC.

V is TRBV7-9 and J is TRBJ2-1, with TRBD1 matching 11 bases. V dropped 3 bases and J dropped 4; count of bases not matched to a gene: 5. CDR3 length: 16 amino acids. Germline V gene data show CDR1 as SEHNR and CDR2 as FQNEAQ (reference sequence). CDR3 nucleotides: TGTGCCAGCAGCTTCCGTGGGACAGGGGGGTACAATGAGCAGTTCTTC. It yields the protein CASSFRGTGGYNEQFF.

The V and J genes are TRBV7-6 and TRBJ2-3; D tentatively fits TRBD1 or TRBD2 (6 bases each). This CDR3 has 18 residues. Germline V lookup: CDR1 SGHVS, CDR2 FNYEAQ. V lost 1 base and J 2 bases, leaving 19 bases between the germline ends. CDR3 coding DNA: TGTGCCAGCAGCTTAGGGGCATTAATGGGGGGCTCCACAGATACGCAGTATTTT. This encodes CASSLGALMGGSTDTQYF. The whole variable domain, filled in from reference TRBV7-6 and TRBJ2-3, reads GAGVSQSPRYKVTKRGQDVALRCDPISGHVSLYWYRQALGQGPEFLTYFNYEAQQDKSGLPNDRFSAERPEGSISTLTIQRTEQRDSAMYRCASSLGALMGGSTDTQYFGPGTRLTVL.

The V and J genes are TRBV28 and TRBJ2-7, with D perhaps TRBD2 (6 bases). The germline CDR1 and CDR2 sequences are MDHEN and SYDVKM. This CDR3 has 12 amino acids. V was clipped by 8 bases and J by 6 bases, with 14 bases between them. The CDR3 nucleotides are TGTGCCAGCTCGTCGCGGGGCTCCGAGCAGTACTTC. This gives the protein CASSSRGSEQYF. Full variable domain (rest looked up from reference TRBV28 and TRBJ2-7): DVKVTQSSRYLVKRTGEKVFLECVQDMDHENMFWYRQDPGLGLRLIYFSYDVKMKEKGDIPEGYSVSREKKERFSLILESASTNQTSMYLCASSSRGSEQYFGPGTRLTVT.

The chain is built from TRBV25-1 and TRBJ2-7; the match to TRBD1 covers 7 bases. Germline CDR1 reads MGHDK; CDR2 reads SYGVNS. Losses at the gene ends were 4 bases for V and 4 bases for J; bases not matched to a gene: 4. The CDR3 consists of 13 residues. In nucleotides, the CDR3 is TGTGCCAGCAGTGGGGGGACAGAGTACGAGCAGTACTTC. Its translation is CASSGGTEYEQYF.

V is TRBV11-2 and J is TRBJ1-6; TRBD1 aligns across 9 bases. This CDR3 is 18 amino acids long. The J segment lost 8 bases and the V segment lost 4 bases, leaving 15 bases of the junction unmatched. CDR1 and CDR2 (germline): SGHAT, FQNNGV. For the CDR3, the DNA is TGTGCCAGCAGCTCCACAGGGGGCGGCGGAATGGTGGATTCACCCCTCCACTTT. Its protein is CASSSTGGGGMVDSPLHF.

Here the CDR3 DNA reads TGTGCCAGTAGTATCCCGGGACAGGGTGTCCAGCCCCAGCATTTT. It codes for CASSIPGQGVQPQHF. The chain links TRBV19 to TRBJ1-5, with 9 positions matching TRBD1. This CDR3 comprises 15 residues. Germline V lookup: CDR1 LNHDA, CDR2 SQIVND (reference sequence). With V trimmed by 3 bases and J by 7 bases, 7 bases remained unmatched. Full variable domain (missing parts from reference TRBV19 and TRBJ1-5): DGGITQSPKYLFRKEGQNVTLSCEQNLNHDAMYWYRQDPGQGLRLIYYSQIVNDFQKGDIAEGYSVSREKKESFPLTVTSAQKNPTAFYLCASSIPGQGVQPQHFGDGTRLSIL.

J is TRBJ2-7 and V is TRBV7-8; possible D gene TRBD2, 6 bases. The CDR3 sequence is 14 residues long. Per germline, CDR1 SGHVS and CDR2 FQNEAQ. Trimming took 5 bases from V and 2 from J, leaving 13 bases between them. Here the CDR3 reads CASSTWDLTYEQYF. CDR3 in DNA: TGTGCCAGCAGCACCTGGGACTTAACCTACGAGCAGTACTTC. Supplemented by reference TRBV7-8 and TRBJ2-7, the full variable domain reads GAGVSQSPRYKVAKRGQDVALRCDPISGHVSLFWYQQALGQGPEFLTYFQNEAQLDKSGLPSDRFFAERPEGSVSTLKIQRTQQEDSAVYLCASSTWDLTYEQYFGPGTRLTVT.

The count of this clone is one. The chain is built from TRBV5-1 and TRBJ2-5; 11 bases line up with TRBD2. Germline V gene sequence: CDR1 SGHRS, CDR2 YFSETQ. With 7 bases clipped from V and 0 bases from J, the junction kept 11 bases outside the gene matches. This CDR3 has 17 residues. The CDR3 region is CASRLGASGGYQETQYF. CDR3 in DNA: TGCGCCAGCCGGCTTGGGGCTAGCGGGGGGTACCAAGAGACCCAGTACTTC.

The chain has TRBV20-1 and TRBJ2-5, with D maybe TRBD2 (5 bases). The V gene lost 3 bases and the J gene lost 2 bases, with 10 bases spanning the gap. CDR1 and CDR2 from the germline V gene are DFQATT and SNEGSKA (reference sequence). The CDR3 is 13 amino acids. In DNA form, the CDR3 reads TGCAGTGCTAGTCTCGGGATACAAGAGACCCAGTACTTC. Amino acids: CSASLGIQETQYF.

The chain is built from TRBV30 and TRBJ1-1; D perhaps matches TRBD1 (5 bases). Trimming removed 8 bases at V and 0 bases at J, with 16 bases between. Germline lookup yields CDR1 GTSNPN and CDR2 SVGIG (reference sequence). The CDR3 is made up of 14 amino acids. The CDR3 sequence is CALTQGPMNTEAFF. CDR3 nucleotides: TGTGCCCTGACTCAGGGCCCTATGAACACTGAAGCTTTCTTT.

The chain couples TRBV19 to TRBJ2-3, with D perhaps TRBD1 (6 bases). This CDR3 is 15 amino acids long. Trimming left V 5 bases short and J 1 base short, with 13 bases between. CDR1 is LNHDA and CDR2 is SQIVND in the germline V gene (reference sequence). This CDR3 is CASSAPQGRTDTQYF. CDR3 sequence (DNA): TGTGCCAGTAGTGCCCCACAGGGACGCACAGATACGCAGTATTTT.

On this clone itself: Other DNA sequences of this sample code for an identical CDR3. V is TRBV12-3 or TRBV12-4 and J is TRBJ1-2; 7 bases map to TRBD1. This CDR3 contains 13 residues. V lost 6 bases to trimming and J lost 4 bases; unmatched junction nucleotides: 5. CDR3 amino acids: CASSSDRVYGYTF. In DNA form, the CDR3 reads TGTGCCAGCAGCTCCGACAGGGTCTATGGCTACACCTTC.

This clone was seen only once. This chain uses TRBV5-1 with TRBJ2-5; the D is unclear. V was shortened by 4 bases and J by 1 base, with 14 bases between the two germline ends. The CDR3 is 15 residues long. Germline-derived CDR1 and CDR2 are SGHRS and YFSETQ. The CDR3 bases are TGCGCCAGCAGCGTCTCACAGAATAGCCAAGAGACCCAGTACTTC. Residues: CASSVSQNSQETQYF.

The chain carries TRBV11-3 and TRBJ2-1; D possibly corresponds to TRBD1 (6 bases). The germline V gene has CDR1 SGHNT and CDR2 YENEEA. The CDR3 sequence is 13 residues long. V lost 5 bases and J lost 6, with 11 bases in between. CDR3 residues: CASSLIGGNEQFF. The CDR3 nucleotides read TGTGCCAGCAGCCTCATAGGGGGCAATGAGCAGTTCTTC.

The V gene is TRBV7-9, the J gene TRBJ1-3, with D tentatively TRBD1 (5 bases). CDR3 length: 15 amino acids. Germline CDR1 and CDR2: SEHNR and FQNEAQ (reference sequence). Deletions cut 2 bases from V and 6 bases from J, with 14 bases between. The CDR3 DNA reads TGTGCCAGCAGCTTACGGGACCAAGAGAAAAACACCATATATTTT. Protein sequence: CASSLRDQEKNTIYF.